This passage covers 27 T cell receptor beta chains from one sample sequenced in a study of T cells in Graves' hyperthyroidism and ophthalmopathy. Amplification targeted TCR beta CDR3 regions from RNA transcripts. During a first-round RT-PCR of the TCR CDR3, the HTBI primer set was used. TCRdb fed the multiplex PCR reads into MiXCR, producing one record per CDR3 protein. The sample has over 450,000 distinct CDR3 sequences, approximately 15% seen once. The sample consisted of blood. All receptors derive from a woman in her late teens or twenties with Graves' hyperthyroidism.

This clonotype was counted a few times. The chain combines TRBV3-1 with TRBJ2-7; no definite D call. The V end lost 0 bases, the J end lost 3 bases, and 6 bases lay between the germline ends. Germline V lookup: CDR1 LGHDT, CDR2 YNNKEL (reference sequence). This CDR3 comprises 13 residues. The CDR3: CASSQDTIYEQYF. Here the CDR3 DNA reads TGTGCCAGCAGCCAAGATACTATCTACGAGCAGTACTTC.

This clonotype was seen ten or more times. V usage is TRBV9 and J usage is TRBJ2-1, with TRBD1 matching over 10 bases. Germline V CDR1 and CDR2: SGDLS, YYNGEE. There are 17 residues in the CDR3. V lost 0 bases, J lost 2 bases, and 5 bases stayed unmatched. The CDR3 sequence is CASSVGTGGTPYNEQFF. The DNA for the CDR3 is TGTGCCAGCAGCGTAGGGACAGGGGGGACCCCCTACAATGAGCAGTTCTTC.

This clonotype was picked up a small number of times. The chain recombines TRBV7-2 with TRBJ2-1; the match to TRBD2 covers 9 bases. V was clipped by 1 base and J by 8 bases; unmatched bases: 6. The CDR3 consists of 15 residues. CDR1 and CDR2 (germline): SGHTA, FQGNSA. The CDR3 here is CASSLDPSGKDEQFF. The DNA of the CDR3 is TGTGCCAGCAGCTTAGACCCTAGCGGGAAAGATGAGCAGTTCTTC.

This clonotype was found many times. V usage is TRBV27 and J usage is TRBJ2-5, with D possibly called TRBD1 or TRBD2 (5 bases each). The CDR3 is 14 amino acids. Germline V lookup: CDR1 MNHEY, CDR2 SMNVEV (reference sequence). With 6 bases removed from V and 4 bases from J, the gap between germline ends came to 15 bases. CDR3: CASRRAIGAETQYF. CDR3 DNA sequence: TGTGCCAGCAGGAGGGCGATCGGGGCAGAGACCCAGTACTTC.

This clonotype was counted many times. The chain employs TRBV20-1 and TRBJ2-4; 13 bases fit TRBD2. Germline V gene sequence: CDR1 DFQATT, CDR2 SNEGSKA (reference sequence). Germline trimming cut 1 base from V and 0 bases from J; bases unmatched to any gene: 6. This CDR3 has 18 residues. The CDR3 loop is CSARVKGLAGSAKNIQYF. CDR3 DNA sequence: TGCAGTGCTAGAGTGAAGGGACTAGCGGGATCAGCCAAAAACATTCAGTACTTC.

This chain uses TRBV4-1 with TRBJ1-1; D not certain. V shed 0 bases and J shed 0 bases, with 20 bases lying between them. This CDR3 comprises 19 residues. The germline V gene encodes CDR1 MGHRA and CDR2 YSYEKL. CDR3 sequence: CASSQDPTGLGLMNTEAFF. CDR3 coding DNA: TGCGCCAGCAGCCAAGATCCCACCGGATTGGGGTTGATGAACACTGAAGCTTTCTTT.

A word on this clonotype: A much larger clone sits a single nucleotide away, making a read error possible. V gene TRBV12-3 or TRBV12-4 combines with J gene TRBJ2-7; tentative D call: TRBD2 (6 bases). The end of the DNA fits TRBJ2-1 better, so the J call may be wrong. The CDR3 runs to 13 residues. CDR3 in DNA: TGTGCCAGCAGTGACCGGGAGAGCTACGAGCAGTTCTTC. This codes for CASSDRESYEQFF.

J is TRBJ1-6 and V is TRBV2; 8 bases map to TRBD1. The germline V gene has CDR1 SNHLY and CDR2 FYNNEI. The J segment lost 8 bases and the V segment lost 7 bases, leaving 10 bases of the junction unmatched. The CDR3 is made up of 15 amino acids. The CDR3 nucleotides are TGTGCCAGCATCGACAGGGGAGGGAGGTATTCACCCCTCCACTTT. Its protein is CASIDRGGRYSPLHF. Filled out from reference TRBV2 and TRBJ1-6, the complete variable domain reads EPEVTQTPSHQVTQMGQEVILRCVPISNHLYFYWYRQILGQKVEFLVSFYNNEISEKSEIFDDQFSVERPDGSNFTLKIRSTKLEDSAMYFCASIDRGGRYSPLHFGNGTRLTVT.

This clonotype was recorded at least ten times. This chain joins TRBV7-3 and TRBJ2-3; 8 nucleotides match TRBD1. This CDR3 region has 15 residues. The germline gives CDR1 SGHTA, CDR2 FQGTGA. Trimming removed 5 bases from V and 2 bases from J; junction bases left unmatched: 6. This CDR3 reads CASSVEGQDTDTQYF. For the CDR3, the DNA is TGTGCCAGCAGCGTAGAGGGACAGGACACAGATACGCAGTATTTT. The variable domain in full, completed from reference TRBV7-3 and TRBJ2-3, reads GAGVSQTPSNKVTEKGKYVELRCDPISGHTALYWYRQSLGQGPEFLIYFQGTGAADDSGLPNDRFFAVRPEGSVSTLKIQRTERGDSAVYLCASSVEGQDTDTQYFGPGTRLTVL.

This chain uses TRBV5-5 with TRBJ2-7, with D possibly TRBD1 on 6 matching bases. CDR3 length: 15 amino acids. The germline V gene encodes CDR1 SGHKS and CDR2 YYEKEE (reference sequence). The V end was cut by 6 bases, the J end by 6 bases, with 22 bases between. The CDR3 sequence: CASTLGQGLLGEQYF. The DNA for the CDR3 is TGTGCCAGCACCCTAGGGCAGGGGCTCCTCGGCGAGCAGTACTTC.

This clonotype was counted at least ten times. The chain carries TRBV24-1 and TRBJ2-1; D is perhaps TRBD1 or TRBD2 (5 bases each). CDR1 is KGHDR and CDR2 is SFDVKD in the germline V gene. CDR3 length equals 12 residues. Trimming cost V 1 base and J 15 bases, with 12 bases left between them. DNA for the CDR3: TGTGCCACCAGTGATTTCGGGGCTGAGAGGTTCTTC. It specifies CATSDFGAERFF.

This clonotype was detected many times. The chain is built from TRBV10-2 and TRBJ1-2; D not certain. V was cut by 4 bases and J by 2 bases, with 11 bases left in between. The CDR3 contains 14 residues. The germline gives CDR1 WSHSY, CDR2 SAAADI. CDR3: CASSGRTENYGYTF. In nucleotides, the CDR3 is TGCGCCAGCAGTGGAAGAACAGAAAACTATGGCTACACCTTC.

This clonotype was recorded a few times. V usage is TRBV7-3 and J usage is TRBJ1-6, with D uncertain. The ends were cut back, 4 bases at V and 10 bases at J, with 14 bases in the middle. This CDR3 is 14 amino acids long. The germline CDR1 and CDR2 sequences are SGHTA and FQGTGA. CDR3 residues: CASSSGAGGSPLHF. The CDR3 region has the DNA TGTGCCAGCAGCTCCGGAGCGGGTGGGTCACCCCTCCACTTT.

The CDR3 bases are TGTGCCAGCACCACCTTTCCAGGGGCGGGGGGCTACACCTTC. Translation: CASTTFPGAGGYTF. J is TRBJ1-2 and V is TRBV9; D may be TRBD1 (6 bases). This CDR3 spans 14 amino acids. The germline gives CDR1 SGDLS, CDR2 YYNGEE. V was shortened by 6 bases and J by 8 bases, with 20 bases between the two germline ends.

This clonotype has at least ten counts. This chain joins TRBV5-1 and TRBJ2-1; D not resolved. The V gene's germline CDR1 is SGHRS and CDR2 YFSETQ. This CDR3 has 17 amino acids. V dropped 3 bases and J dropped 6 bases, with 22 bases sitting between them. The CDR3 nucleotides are TGCGCCAGCAGCTGGCCCGGCGCGACCCGGAGAGGCAATGAGCAGTTCTTC. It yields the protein CASSWPGATRRGNEQFF.

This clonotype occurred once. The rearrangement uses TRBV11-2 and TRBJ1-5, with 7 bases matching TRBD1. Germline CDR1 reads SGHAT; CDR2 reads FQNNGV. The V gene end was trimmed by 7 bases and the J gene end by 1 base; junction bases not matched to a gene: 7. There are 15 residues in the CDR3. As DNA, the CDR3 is TGTGCCAGCATCGGTCACAGGGGAAGCAATCAGCCCCAGCATTTT. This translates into CASIGHRGSNQPQHF.

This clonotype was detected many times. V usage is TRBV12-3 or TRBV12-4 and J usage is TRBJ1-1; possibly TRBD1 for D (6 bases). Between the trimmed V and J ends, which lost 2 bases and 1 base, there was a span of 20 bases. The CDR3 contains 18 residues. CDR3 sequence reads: CASSLRARGIERNTEAFF. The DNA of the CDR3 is TGTGCCAGCAGTTTACGGGCGAGGGGGATAGAAAGGAACACTGAAGCTTTCTTT.

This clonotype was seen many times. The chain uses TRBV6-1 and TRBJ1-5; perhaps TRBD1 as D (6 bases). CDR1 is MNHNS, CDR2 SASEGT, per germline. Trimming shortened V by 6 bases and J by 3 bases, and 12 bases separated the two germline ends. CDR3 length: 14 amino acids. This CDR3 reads CASSQGLSNQPQHF. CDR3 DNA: TGTGCCAGCAGCCAGGGGTTGTCCAATCAGCCCCAGCATTTT.

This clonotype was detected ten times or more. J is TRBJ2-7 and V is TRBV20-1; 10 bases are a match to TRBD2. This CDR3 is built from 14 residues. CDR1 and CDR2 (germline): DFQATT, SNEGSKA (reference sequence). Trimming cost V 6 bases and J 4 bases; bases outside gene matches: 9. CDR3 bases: TGCAGTGCGGTTAAAGCGGGAGGGCCGTACGAGCAGTACTTC. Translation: CSAVKAGGPYEQYF.

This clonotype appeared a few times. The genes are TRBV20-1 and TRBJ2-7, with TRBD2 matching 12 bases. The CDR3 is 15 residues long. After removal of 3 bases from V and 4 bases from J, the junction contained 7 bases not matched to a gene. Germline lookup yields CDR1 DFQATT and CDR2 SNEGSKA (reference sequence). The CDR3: CSASKLAGGPYEQYF. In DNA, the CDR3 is TGCAGTGCTAGCAAGCTAGCGGGAGGGCCGTACGAGCAGTACTTC.

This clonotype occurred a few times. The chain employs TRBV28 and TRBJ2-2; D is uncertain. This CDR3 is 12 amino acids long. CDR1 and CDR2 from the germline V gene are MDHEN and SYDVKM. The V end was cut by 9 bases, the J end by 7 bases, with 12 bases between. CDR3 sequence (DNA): TGTGCCAGTCTGGGGTTCGTCGGGGAGCTGTTTTTT. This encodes CASLGFVGELFF. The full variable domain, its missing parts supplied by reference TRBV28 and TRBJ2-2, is DVKVTQSSRYLVKRTGEKVFLECVQDMDHENMFWYRQDPGLGLRLIYFSYDVKMKEKGDIPEGYSVSREKKERFSLILESASTNQTSMYLCASLGFVGELFFGEGSRLTVL.

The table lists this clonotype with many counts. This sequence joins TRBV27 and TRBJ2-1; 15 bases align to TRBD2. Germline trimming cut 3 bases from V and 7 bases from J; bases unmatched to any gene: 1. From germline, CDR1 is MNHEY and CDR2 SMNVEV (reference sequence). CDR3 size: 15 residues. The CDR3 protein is CASSFGTSGGNEQFF. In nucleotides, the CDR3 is TGTGCCAGCAGTTTTGGGACTAGCGGGGGGAATGAGCAGTTCTTC.

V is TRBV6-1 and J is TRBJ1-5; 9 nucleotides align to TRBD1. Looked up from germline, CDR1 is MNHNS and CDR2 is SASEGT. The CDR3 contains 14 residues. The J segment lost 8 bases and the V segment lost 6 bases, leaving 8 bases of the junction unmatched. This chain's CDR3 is CASRSTGGVEPQHF. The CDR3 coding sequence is TGTGCCAGCAGAAGCACAGGGGGCGTGGAGCCCCAGCATTTT.

CDR3 in DNA: TGTGCCAGCAGTGAAGATGGGGCCAGAGAAAACTATGGCTACACCTTC. It specifies CASSEDGARENYGYTF. The chain employs TRBV2 and TRBJ1-2, with D tentatively TRBD1 (5 bases). Germline V gene sequence: CDR1 SNHLY, CDR2 FYNNEI. This CDR3 has 16 amino acids. V was pared by 1 base and J by 2 bases, with 14 bases between. Full variable domain (missing parts from reference TRBV2 and TRBJ1-2): EPEVTQTPSHQVTQMGQEVILRCVPISNHLYFYWYRQILGQKVEFLVSFYNNEISEKSEIFDDQFSVERPDGSNFTLKIRSTKLEDSAMYFCASSEDGARENYGYTFGSGTRLTVV.

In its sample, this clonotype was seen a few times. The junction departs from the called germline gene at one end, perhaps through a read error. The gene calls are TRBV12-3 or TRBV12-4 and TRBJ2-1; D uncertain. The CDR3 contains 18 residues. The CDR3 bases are TGTGCCAGCAGTTTAGGGCTGTTAAATCTACGGCCCTACGATGAGCAGTTCTTC. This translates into CASSLGLLNLRPYDEQFF.

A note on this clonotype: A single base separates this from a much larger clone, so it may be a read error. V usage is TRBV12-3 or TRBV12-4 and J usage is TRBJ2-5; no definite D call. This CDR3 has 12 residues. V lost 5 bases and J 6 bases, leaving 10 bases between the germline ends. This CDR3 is CASSPPIKTQYF. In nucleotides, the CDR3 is TGTGCCAGCAGTCCCCCGATAAAGACCCAGTACTTC.

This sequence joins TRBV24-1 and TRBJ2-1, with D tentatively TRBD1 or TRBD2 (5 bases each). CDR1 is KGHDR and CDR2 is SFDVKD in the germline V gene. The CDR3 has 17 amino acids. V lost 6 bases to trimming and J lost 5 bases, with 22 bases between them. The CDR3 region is CATSPIVGDGRHNEQFF. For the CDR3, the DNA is TGTGCCACCAGTCCCATCGTTGGGGACGGGCGACACAATGAGCAGTTCTTC.